This T cell receptor beta chain was recorded in a study of blood T cell repertoires in COVID-19. Background on the study: The study drew acute and convalescent COVID-19 samples from the United States, Italy and Spain. The cDNA or gDNA used as material had been derived from T cells, B-cell-depleted T cells, or PBMCs.

The germline V gene encodes CDR1 SGHDT and CDR2 YYEEEE. With 2 bases clipped from V and 6 bases from J, the junction kept 1 base outside the gene matches. This CDR3 spans 14 amino acids. Authors' processing steps: Reference gene primer amplification in the assay estimated nucleated cell counts. The assay was immunoSEQ multiplex PCR, and TCRdb's table has in-frame clones only and misses some. V and J calls and clone size follow that table, whereas D and trimming were derived from the DNA. The data contain roughly 42,000 clones, around 91% of them seen just once; the ten biggest clones take up about 10%.

The source is a man between 25 and 39 years old with active or convalescent COVID-19. The chain links TRBV5-6 to TRBJ1-6; 8 positions match TRBD1. Sequenced material: peripheral blood. CDR3 nucleotides: TGTGCCAGCAGCTTTACAGGGGGTAATTCACCCCTCCACTTT. The encoded protein is CASSFTGGNSPLHF.